This T cell receptor beta chain derives from a study of T cell responses to AZD1222 COVID-19 vaccine. Study conclusions and caveats: Donor demographics were predominantly white British with a female majority; clonal diversity may be underestimated. When two AZD1222 doses had been given, Spike-specific TCR breadth and depth rose.

Assay used: immunoSEQ multiplex PCR; TCRdb lists only in-frame clones, some missing. The table records 100,000 or so clones, about 86% of them present only once. Points on this clone: Its antigen is as yet unknown.

This receptor was obtained from an adult in good health. This specimen was peripheral blood, taken on day 0 of AZD1222 vaccination.

Here the CDR3 DNA reads TGTGCCAGCAGCGAAGGGAGACAGGGGTCCAACGGGGAGCTGTTTTTT. It codes for CASSEGRQGSNGELFF. The chain recombines TRBV9 with TRBJ2-2; 8 nucleotides line up with TRBD1. V lost 3 bases, J lost 7 bases, and 11 bases stayed unmatched. This CDR3 is built from 16 residues. Germline CDR1 SGDLS, CDR2 YYNGEE.